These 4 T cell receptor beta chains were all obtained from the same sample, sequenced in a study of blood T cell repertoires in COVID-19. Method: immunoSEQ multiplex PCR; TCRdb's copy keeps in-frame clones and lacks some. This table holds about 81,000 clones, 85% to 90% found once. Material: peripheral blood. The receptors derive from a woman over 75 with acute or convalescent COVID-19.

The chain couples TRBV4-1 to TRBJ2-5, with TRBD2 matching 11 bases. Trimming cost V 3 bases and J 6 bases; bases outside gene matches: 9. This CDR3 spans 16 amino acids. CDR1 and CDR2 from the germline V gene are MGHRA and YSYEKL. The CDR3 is CASSHSLAGGRKTQYF. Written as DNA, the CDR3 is TGCGCCAGCAGCCATTCCTTAGCGGGGGGGCGCAAGACCCAGTACTTC.

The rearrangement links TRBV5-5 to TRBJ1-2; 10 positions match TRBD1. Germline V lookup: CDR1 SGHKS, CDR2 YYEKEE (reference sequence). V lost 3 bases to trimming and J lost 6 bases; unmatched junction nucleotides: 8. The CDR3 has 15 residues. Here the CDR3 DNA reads TGTGCCAGCAGCTGGAGCCGGGACAGGGGCCATGGCTACACCTTC. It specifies CASSWSRDRGHGYTF.

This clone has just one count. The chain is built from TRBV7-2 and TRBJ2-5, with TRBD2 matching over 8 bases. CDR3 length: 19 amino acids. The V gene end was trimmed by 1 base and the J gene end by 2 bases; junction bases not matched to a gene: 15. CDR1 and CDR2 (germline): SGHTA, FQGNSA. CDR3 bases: TGTGCCAGCAGCTTAGAGTCTAGAGCGGGGGCCCCCGCTCAAGAGACCCAGTACTTC. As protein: CASSLESRAGAPAQETQYF.

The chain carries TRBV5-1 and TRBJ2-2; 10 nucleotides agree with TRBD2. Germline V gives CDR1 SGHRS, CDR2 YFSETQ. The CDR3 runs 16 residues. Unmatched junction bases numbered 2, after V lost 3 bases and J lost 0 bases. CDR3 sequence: CASSSTSGTNTGELFF. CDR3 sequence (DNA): TGCGCCAGCAGCTCAACTAGCGGGACGAACACCGGGGAGCTGTTTTTT.